This T cell receptor (beta chain) was captured in a study of CD8 T cells in Susac syndrome. The authors reverse transcribed roughly 0.5 to 1 ug RNA with random hexamers. MiXCR was run by TCRdb on the immunoSEQ multiplex PCR reads, yielding one entry per CDR3 protein. The sample holds more than 120,000 distinct CDR3 sequences, approximately 94% seen once. CDR1 is SQVTM, CDR2 ANQGSEA, per germline. Trimming pared 5 bases from V and 0 bases from J, leaving 4 bases between. The CDR3 is 11 amino acids. This chain links TRBV29-1 with TRBJ1-1; no definite D call. Sample: CD4+ T cells from PBMCs. This sequence was found in a human donor in good health. CDR3 residues: CSVMLNTEAFF. For the CDR3, the DNA is TGCAGCGTTATGTTGAACACTGAAGCTTTCTTT. Looking up the rest from reference TRBV29-1 and TRBJ1-1 gives the full variable domain: SAVISQKPSRDICQRGTSLTIQCQVDSQVTMMFWYRQQPGQSLTLIATANQGSEATYESGFVIDKFPISRPNLTFSTLTVSNMSPEDSSIYLCSVMLNTEAFFGQGTRLTVV.